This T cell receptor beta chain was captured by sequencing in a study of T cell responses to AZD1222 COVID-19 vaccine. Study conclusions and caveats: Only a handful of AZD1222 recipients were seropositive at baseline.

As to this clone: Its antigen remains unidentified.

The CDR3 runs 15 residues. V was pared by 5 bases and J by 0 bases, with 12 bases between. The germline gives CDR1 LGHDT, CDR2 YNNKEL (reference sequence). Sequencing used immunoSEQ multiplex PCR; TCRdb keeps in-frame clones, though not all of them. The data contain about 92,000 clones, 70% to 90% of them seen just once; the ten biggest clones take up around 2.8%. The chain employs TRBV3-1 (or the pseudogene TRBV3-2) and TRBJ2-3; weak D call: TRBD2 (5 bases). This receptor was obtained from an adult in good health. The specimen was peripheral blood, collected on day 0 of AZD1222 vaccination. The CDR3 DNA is TGTGCCAGCAGCTCGGGCGGCGGGAGCACAGATACGCAGTATTTT. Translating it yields CASSSGGGSTDTQYF.